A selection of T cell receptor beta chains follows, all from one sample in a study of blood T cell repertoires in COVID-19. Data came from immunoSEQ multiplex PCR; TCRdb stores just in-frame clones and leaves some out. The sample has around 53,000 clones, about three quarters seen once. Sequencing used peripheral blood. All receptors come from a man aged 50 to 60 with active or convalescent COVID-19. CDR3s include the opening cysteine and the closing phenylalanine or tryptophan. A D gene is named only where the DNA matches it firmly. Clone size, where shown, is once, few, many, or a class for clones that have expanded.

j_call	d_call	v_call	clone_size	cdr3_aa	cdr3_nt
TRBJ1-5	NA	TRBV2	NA	CASSDLVSNQPQHF	TGTGCCAGCAGTGATCTCGTTTCCAATCAGCCCCAGCATTTT
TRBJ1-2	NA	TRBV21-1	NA	CASTDTHSHEGYTF	TGTGCCAGCACAGACACACATTCTCACGAAGGCTACACCTTC
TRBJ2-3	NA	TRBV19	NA	CASSITGEGTDTQYF	TGTGCCAGTAGTATCACAGGGGAGGGCACAGATACGCAGTATTTT
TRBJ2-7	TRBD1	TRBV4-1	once	CASSKGPTGGRSYEQYF	TGCGCCAGCTCGAAGGGACCGACAGGGGGGCGCTCCTACGAGCAGTACTTC
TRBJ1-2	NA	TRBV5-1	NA	CASSLQGPGGYTF	TGCGCCAGCAGCTTGCAGGGGCCCGGGGGCTACACCTTC
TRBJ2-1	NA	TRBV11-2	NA	CASSPLRQDNEQFF	TGTGCCAGCAGCCCCCTCCGACAGGACAATGAGCAGTTCTTC
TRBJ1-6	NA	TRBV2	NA	CASSARVRMSSPLHF	TGTGCCAGCAGTGCCAGGGTCAGGATGAGTTCACCCCTCCACTTT
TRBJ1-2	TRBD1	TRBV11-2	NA	CASSLDRAANYGYTF	TGTGCCAGCAGCCTCGACAGGGCGGCTAACTATGGCTACACCTTC
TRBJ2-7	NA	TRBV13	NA	CASSLERREYSYEQYF	TGTGCCAGCAGCTTGGAGCGGCGGGAATACTCCTACGAGCAGTACTTC
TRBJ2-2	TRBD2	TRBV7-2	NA	CASSTGVAGTTGELFF	TGTGCCAGCAGCACCGGGGTAGCGGGGACCACCGGGGAGCTGTTTTTT
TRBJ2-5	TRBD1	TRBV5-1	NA	CASSPTLNRQGGGETQYF	TGCGCCAGCAGCCCCACTCTCAATCGACAGGGGGGAGGAGAGACCCAGTACTTC
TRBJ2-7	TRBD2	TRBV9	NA	CASSVGGLGYEQYF	TGTGCCAGCAGCGTAGGGGGACTAGGCTACGAGCAGTACTTC
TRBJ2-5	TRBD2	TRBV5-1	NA	CASSLNFGSGGAQTQYF	TGCGCCAGCAGCCTCAACTTCGGTAGCGGGGGGGCGCAGACCCAGTACTTC
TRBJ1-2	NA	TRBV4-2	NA	CASSQEPADGPNYGYTF	TGTGCCAGCAGCCAAGAACCAGCGGACGGACCTAACTATGGCTACACCTTC
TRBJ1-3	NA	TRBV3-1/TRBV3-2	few	CASSPNTGNTIYF	TGTGCCAGCAGCCCGAACACTGGAAACACCATATATTTT
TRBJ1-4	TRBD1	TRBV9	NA	CASSVSGTGGNKLFF	TGTGCCAGCAGCGTCTCCGGGACAGGGGGCAATAAACTGTTTTTT
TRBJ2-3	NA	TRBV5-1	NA	CASSLEQGTTDTQYF	TGCGCCAGCAGCTTGGAACAGGGTACGACAGATACGCAGTATTTT
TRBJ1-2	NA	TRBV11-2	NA	CASSLGPGAHYGYTF	TGTGCCAGCAGCTTAGGTCCAGGGGCTCACTATGGCTACACCTTC
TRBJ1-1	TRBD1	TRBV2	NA	CASSRDSRAEAFF	TGTGCCAGCAGCCGGGACAGTCGCGCTGAAGCTTTCTTT
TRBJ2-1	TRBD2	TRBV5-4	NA	CASSHRTSGLYNEQFF	TGTGCCAGCAGCCATAGGACTAGCGGACTTTACAATGAGCAGTTCTTC
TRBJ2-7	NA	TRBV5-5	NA	CASSFTSSGTIYEQYF	TGTGCCAGCAGCTTTACCTCCTCCGGGACAATCTACGAGCAGTACTTC
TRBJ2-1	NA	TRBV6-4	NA	CASSPYLGANKSPTYNEQFF	TGTGCCAGCAGCCCATACCTAGGGGCCAATAAATCACCAACCTACAATGAGCAGTTCTTC
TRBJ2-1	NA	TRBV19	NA	CATEDNSYNEQFF	TGTGCCACTGAGGACAACTCCTACAATGAGCAGTTCTTC
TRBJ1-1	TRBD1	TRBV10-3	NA	CAIRTGTGRGNTEAFF	TGTGCCATCCGTACCGGGACAGGGAGAGGGAACACTGAAGCTTTCTTT
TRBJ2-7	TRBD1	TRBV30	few	CAWSSPPGQGKQYF	TGTGCCTGGAGTTCGCCACCGGGACAGGGGAAGCAGTACTTC
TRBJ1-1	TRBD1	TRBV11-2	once	CASSADRELTAFF	TGTGCCAGCAGCGCGGACAGGGAGTTAACGGCTTTCTTT
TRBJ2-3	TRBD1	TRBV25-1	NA	CASSGQYTDTQYF	TGTGCCAGCTCGGGACAGTACACAGATACGCAGTATTTT
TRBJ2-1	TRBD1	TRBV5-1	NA	CVSSLAGNPGQNYNEQFF	TGCGTCAGCAGCTTGGCCGGGAATCCGGGACAGAATTACAATGAGCAGTTCTTC
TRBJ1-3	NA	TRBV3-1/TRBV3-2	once	CASSQQGLAGNTIYF	TGTGCCAGCAGCCAACAGGGCTTGGCTGGAAACACCATATATTTT
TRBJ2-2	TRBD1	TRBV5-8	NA	CASSDRGARVSGELFF	TGTGCCAGCTCAGACAGGGGCGCCCGAGTCTCCGGGGAGCTGTTTTTT
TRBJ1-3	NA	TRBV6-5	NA	CASGPLSGNTIYF	TGTGCCAGCGGGCCTCTCTCTGGAAACACCATATATTTT
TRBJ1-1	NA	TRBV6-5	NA	CASTAGGNTEAFF	TGTGCCAGCACCGCGGGGGGGAACACTGAAGCTTTCTTT
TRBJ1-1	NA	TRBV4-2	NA	CASSQDDTNTEAFF	TGTGCCAGCAGCCAAGATGATACTAATACTGAAGCTTTCTTT
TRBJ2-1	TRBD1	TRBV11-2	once	CASSLGDRHYNEQFF	TGTGCCAGCAGCTTAGGGGACAGGCACTACAATGAGCAGTTCTTC
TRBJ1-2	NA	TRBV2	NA	CASSGRIRGYTF	TGTGCCAGCTCCGGCAGGATCCGGGGCTACACCTTC
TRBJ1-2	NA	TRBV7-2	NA	CASSLTGDGYTF	TGTGCCAGCAGCTTGACAGGAGATGGCTACACCTTC
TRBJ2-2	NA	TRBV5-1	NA	CASSLAPATGPGELFF	TGCGCCAGCAGCTTGGCCCCAGCGACAGGCCCCGGGGAGCTGTTTTTT
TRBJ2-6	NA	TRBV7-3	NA	CASSSPRGGANVLTF	TGTGCCAGCAGCTCCCCGCGCGGGGGGGCCAACGTCCTGACTTTC
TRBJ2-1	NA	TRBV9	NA	CASSVFEDEQFF	TGTGCCAGCAGCGTATTTGAGGATGAGCAGTTCTTC
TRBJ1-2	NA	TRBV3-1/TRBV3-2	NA	CASSQDLGRLTF	TGTGCCAGCAGCCAAGACCTAGGTCGACTCACCTTC
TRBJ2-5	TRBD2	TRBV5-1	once	CASSSTGTNFETQYF	TGCGCCAGCAGCTCGACGGGGACTAACTTCGAGACCCAGTACTTC
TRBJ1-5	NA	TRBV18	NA	CASSPTRTLSNQPQHF	TGTGCCAGCTCACCAACCCGGACATTGAGCAATCAGCCCCAGCATTTT
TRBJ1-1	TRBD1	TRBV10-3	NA	CAIRGQGSGNTEAFF	TGTGCCATCAGGGGACAGGGAAGTGGGAACACTGAAGCTTTCTTT
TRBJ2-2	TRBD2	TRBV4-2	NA	CASSQDVATSGVGELFF	TGTGCCAGCAGCCAAGATGTAGCGACTAGCGGGGTCGGGGAGCTGTTTTTT
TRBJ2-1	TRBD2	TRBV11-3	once	CASSPSGPYNEQFF	TGTGCCAGCAGCCCTAGCGGGCCGTACAATGAGCAGTTCTTC